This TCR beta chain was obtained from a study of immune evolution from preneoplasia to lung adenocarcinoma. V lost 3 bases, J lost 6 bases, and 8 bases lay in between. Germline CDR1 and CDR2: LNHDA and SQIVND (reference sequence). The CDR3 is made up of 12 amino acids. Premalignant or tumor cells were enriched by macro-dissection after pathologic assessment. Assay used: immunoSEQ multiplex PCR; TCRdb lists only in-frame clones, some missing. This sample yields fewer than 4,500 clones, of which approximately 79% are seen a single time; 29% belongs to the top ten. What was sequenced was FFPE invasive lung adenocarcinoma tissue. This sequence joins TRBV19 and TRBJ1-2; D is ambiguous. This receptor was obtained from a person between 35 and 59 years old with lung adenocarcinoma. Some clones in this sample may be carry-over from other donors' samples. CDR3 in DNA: TGTGCCAGTAGTATTTCCGGGAATGGCTACACCTTC. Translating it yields CASSISGNGYTF.